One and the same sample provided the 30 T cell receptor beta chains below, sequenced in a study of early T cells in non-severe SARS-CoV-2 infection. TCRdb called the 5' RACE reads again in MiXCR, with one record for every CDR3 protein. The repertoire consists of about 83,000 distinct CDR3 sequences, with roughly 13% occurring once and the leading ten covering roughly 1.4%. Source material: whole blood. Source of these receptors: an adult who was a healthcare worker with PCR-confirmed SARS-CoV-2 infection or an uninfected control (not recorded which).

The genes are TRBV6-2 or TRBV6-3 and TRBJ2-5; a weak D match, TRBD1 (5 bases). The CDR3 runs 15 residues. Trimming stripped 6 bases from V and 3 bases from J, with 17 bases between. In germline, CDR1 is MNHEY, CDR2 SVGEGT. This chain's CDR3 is CASRRQPRPKETQYF. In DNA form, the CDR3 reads TGTGCCAGCAGAAGACAGCCGCGACCCAAAGAGACCCAGTACTTC.

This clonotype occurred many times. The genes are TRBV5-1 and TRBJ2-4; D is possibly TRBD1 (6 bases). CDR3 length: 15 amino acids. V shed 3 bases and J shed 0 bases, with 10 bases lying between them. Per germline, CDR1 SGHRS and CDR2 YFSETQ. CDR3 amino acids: CASSWVGQAKNIQYF. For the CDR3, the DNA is TGCGCCAGCAGCTGGGTGGGACAAGCCAAAAACATTCAGTACTTC.

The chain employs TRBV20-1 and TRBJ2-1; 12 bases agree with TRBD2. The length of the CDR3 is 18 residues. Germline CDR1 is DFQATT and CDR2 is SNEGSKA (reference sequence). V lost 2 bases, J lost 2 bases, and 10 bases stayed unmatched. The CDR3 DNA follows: TGCAGTGCTAGATCACTCCGACTAGCGGGGGCTACCTACAATGAGCAGTTCTTC. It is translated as CSARSLRLAGATYNEQFF.

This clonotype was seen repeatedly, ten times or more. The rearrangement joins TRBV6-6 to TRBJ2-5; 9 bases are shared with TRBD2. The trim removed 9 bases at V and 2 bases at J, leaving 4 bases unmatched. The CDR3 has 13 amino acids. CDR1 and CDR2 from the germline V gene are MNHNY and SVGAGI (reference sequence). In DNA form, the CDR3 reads TGTGCCAGGTTAGCGGGGGCACAAGAGACCCAGTACTTC. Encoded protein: CARLAGAQETQYF.

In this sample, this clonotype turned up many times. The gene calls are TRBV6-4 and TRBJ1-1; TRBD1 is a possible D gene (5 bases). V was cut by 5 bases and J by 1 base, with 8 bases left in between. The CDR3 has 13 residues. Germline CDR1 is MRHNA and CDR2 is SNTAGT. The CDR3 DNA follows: TGTGCCAGCAGTAAAACAGGGAACACTGAAGCTTTCTTT. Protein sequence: CASSKTGNTEAFF.

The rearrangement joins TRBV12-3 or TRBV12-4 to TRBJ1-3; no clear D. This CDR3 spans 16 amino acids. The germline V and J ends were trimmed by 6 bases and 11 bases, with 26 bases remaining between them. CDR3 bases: TGTGCCAGCAGAGGGTTGGAGGTTTTTGGTGGAGTCGCCATATATTTT. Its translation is CASRGLEVFGGVAIYF.

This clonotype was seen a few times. Here the CDR3 DNA reads TGCAGCGTTGCTGGCACGAACACCGGGGAGCTGTTTTTT. Protein sequence: CSVAGTNTGELFF. The V call is TRBV29-1, the J call TRBJ2-2; D is unclear. Germline loops: CDR1 SQVTM, CDR2 ANQGSEA. V gave up 4 bases and J gave up 0 bases, with 6 bases separating them. The CDR3 runs 13 residues.

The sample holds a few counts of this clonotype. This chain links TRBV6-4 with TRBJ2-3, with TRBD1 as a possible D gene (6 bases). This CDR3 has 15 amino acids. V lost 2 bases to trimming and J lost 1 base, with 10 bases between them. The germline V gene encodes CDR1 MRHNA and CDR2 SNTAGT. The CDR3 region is CASSDRPGGTDTQYF. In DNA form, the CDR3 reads TGTGCCAGCAGTGACCGGCCAGGGGGCACAGATACGCAGTATTTT.

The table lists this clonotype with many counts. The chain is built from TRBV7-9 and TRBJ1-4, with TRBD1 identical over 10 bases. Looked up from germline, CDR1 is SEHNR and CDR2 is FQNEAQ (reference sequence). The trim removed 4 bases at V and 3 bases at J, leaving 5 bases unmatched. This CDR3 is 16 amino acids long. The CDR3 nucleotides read TGTGCCAGCAGCTCCCGGGACAGGGGTCCTAATGAAAAACTGTTTTTT. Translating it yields CASSSRDRGPNEKLFF.

The CDR3 coding sequence is TGCAGCGTCGGGGTCCTAACTGGGGATACGCAGTATTTT. As protein: CSVGVLTGDTQYF. The gene calls are TRBV29-1 and TRBJ2-3; a weak D match, TRBD2 (5 bases). V shed 6 bases and J shed 6 bases, with 16 bases lying between them. The germline CDR1 and CDR2 sequences are SQVTM and ANQGSEA. The CDR3 is 13 residues long.

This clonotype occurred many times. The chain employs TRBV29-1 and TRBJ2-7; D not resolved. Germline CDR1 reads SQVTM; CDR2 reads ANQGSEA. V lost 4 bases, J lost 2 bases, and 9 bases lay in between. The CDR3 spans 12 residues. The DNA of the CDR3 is TGCAGCGTTGTGGACCCTGCCTACGAGCAGTACTTC. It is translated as CSVVDPAYEQYF.

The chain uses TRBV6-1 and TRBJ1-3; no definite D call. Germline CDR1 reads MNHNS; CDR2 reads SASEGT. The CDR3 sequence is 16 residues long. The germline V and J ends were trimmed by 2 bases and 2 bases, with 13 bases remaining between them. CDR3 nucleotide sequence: TGTGCCAGCAGTGAAATGGAAACCGGTCCTGGAAACACCATATATTTT. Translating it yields CASSEMETGPGNTIYF.

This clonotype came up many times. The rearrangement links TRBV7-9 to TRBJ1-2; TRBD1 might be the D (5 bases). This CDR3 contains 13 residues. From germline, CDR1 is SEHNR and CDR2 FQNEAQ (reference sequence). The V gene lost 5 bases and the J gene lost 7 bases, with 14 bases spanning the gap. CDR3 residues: CASSRGRQSGYTF. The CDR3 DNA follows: TGTGCCAGCAGCCGGGGACGGCAAAGTGGCTACACCTTC. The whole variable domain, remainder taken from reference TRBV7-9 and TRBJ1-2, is DTGVSQNPRHKITKRGQNVTFRCDPISEHNRLYWYRQTLGQGPEFLTYFQNEAQLEKSRLLSDRFSAERPKGSFSTLEIQRTEQGDSAMYLCASSRGRQSGYTFGSGTRLTVV.

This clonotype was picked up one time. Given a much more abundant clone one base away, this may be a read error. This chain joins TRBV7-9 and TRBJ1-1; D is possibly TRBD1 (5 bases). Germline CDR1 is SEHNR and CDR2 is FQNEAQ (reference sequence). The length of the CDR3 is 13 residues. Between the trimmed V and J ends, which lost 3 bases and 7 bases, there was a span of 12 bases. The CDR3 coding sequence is TGTGCCAGCAGCTTCCTTGGGGGAGATGAAGCTTTCTTT. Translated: CASSFLGGDEAFF.

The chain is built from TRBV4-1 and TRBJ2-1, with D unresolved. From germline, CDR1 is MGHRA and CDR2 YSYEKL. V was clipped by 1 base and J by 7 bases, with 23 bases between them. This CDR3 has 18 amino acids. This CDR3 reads CASSQAWGSSAPTNEQFF. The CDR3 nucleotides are TGCGCCAGCAGCCAAGCCTGGGGTAGCAGCGCCCCTACTAATGAGCAGTTCTTC.

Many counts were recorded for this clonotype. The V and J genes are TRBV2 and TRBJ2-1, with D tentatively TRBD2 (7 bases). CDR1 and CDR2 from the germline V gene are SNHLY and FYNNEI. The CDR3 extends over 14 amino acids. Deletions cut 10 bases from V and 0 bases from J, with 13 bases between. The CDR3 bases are TGTGCCACAGAGGGGGGGCCCTCCTACAATGAGCAGTTCTTC. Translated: CATEGGPSYNEQFF. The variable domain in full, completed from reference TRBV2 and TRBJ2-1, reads EPEVTQTPSHQVTQMGQEVILRCVPISNHLYFYWYRQILGQKVEFLVSFYNNEISEKSEIFDDQFSVERPDGSNFTLKIRSTKLEDSAMYFCATEGGPSYNEQFFGPGTRLTVL.

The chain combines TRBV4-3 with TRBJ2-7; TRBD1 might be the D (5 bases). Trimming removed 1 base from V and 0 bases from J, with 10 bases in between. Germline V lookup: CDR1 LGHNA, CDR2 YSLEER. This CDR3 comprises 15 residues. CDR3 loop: CASSQGQFSSYEQYF. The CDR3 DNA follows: TGCGCCAGCAGCCAAGGACAGTTTAGCTCCTACGAGCAGTACTTC.

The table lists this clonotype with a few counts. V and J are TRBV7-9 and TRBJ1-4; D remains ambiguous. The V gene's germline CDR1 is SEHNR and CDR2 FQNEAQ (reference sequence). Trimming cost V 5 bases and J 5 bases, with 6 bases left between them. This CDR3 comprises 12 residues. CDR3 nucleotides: TGTGCCAGCAGCCCAGACAATGAAAAACTGTTTTTT. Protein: CASSPDNEKLFF.

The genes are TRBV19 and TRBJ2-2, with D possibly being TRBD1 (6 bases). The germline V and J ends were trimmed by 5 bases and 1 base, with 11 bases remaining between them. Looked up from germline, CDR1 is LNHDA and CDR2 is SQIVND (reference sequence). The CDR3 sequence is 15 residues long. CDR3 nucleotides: TGTGCCAGTAGTCCTTCGACAGGGAACACCGGGGAGCTGTTTTTT. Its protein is CASSPSTGNTGELFF.

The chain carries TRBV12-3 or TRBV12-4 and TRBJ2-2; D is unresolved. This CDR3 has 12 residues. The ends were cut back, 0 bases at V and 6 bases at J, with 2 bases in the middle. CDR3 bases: TGTGCCAGCAGTTTAGCTTCCGGGGAGCTGTTTTTT. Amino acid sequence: CASSLASGELFF.

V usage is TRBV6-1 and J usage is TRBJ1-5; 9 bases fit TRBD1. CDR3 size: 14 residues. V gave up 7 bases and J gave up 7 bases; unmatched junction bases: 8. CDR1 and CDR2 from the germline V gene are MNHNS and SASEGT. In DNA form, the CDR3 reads TGTGCCAGCACTCCGGGACAGGGATGGCAGCCCCAGCATTTT. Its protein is CASTPGQGWQPQHF.

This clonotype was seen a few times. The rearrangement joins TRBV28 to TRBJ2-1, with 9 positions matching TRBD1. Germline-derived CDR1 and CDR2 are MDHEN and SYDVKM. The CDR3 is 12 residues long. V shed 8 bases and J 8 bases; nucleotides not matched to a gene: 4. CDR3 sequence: CASCTGGDEQFF. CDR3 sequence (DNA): TGTGCCAGCTGCACAGGGGGCGATGAGCAGTTCTTC. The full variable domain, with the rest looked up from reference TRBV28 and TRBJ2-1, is DVKVTQSSRYLVKRTGEKVFLECVQDMDHENMFWYRQDPGLGLRLIYFSYDVKMKEKGDIPEGYSVSREKKERFSLILESASTNQTSMYLCASCTGGDEQFFGPGTRLTVL.

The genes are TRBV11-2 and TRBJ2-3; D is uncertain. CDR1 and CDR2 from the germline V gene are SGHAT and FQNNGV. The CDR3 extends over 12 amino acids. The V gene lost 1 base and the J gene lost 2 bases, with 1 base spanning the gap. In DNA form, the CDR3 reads TGTGCCAGCAGCTTAGCCACAGATACGCAGTATTTT. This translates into CASSLATDTQYF.

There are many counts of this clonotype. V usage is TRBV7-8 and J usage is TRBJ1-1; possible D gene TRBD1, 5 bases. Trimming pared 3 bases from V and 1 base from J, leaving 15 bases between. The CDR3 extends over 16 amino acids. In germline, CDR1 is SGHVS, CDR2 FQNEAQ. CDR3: CASSLNQGLGNTEAFF. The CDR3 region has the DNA TGTGCCAGCAGCTTGAACCAGGGACTGGGGAACACTGAAGCTTTCTTT.

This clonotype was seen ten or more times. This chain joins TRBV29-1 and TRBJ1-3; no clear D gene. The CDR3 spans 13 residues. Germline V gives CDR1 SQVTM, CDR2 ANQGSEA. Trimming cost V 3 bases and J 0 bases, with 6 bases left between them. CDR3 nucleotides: TGCAGCGTTGAGATATCCTCTGGAAACACCATATATTTT. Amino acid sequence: CSVEISSGNTIYF.

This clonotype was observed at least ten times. CDR3 region: CASSPTGYEKLFF. The DNA for the CDR3 is TGTGCCAGCAGCCCGACAGGATATGAAAAACTGTTTTTT. The chain joins TRBV3-1 to TRBJ1-4; D possibly corresponds to TRBD1 (6 bases). The CDR3 is 13 residues long. The V and J ends lost 4 bases and 6 bases respectively, with 9 bases between them. CDR1 is LGHDT, CDR2 YNNKEL, per germline (reference sequence). The variable domain in full, completed from reference TRBV3-1 and TRBJ1-4, reads DTAVSQTPKYLVTQMGNDKSIKCEQNLGHDTMYWYKQDSKKFLKIMFSYNNKELIINETVPNRFSPKSPDKAHLNLHINSLELGDSAVYFCASSPTGYEKLFFGSGTQLSVL.

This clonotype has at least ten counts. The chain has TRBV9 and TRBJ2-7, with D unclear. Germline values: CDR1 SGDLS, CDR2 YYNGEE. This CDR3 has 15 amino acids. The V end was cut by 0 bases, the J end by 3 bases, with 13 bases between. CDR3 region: CASSVEVGPIYEQYF. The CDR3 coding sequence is TGTGCCAGCAGCGTAGAGGTAGGACCAATCTACGAGCAGTACTTC.

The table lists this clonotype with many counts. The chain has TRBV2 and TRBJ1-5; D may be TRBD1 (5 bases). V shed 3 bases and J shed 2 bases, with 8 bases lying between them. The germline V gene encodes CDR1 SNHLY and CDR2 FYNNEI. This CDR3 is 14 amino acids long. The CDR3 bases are TGTGCCAGCAGTGACAGGGAAGGCAATCAGCCCCAGCATTTT. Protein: CASSDREGNQPQHF.

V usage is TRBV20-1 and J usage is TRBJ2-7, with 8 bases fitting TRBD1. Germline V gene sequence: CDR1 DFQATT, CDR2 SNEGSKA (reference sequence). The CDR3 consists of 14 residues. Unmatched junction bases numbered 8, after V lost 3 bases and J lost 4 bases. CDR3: CSARRQGITYEQYF. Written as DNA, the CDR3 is TGCAGTGCTAGGCGACAGGGGATTACGTACGAGCAGTACTTC.

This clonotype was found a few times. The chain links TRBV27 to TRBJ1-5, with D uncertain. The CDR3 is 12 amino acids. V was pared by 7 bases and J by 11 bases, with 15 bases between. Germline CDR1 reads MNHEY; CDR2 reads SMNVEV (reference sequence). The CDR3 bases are TGTGCCAGCAAACCCCCCCTGGGAGCCCAGCATTTT. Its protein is CASKPPLGAQHF.